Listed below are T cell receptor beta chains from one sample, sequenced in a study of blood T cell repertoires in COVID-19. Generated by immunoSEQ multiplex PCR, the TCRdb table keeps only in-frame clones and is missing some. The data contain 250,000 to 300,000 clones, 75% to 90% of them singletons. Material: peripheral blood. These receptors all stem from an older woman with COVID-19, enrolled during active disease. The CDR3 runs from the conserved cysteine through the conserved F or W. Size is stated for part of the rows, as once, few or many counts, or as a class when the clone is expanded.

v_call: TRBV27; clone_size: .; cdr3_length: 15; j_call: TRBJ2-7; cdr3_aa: CASSLAGAFSYEQYF
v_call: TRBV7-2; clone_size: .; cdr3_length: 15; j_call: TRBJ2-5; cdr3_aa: CASSFQQGADETQYF
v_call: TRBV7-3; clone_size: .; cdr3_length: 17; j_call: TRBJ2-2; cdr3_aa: CASSLTQDRSNTGELFF
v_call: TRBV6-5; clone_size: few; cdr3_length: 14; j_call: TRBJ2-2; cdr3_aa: CASSYGMNTGELFF
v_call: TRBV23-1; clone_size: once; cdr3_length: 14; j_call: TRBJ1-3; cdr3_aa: CASGRGPLRNTIYF
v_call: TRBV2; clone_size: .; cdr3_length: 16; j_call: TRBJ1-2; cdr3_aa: CASSTPRTGVDYGYTF
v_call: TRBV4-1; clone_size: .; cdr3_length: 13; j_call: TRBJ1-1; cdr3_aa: CASSPSTGPEAFF
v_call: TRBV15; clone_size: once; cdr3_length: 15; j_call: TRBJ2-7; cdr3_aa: CATSTWDRGANEQYF
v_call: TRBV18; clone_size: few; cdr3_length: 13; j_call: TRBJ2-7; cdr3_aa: CASSPPASYEQYF
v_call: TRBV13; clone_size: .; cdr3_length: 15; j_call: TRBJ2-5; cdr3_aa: CASSLGRGDQETQYF
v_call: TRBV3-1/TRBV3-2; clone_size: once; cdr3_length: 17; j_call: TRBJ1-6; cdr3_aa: CASSQETSLGPGSPLHF
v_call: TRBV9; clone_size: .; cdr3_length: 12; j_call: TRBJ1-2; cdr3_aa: CASSVGEGGYTF
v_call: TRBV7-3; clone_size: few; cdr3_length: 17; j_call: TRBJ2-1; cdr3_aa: CASSSRTSGGAGNEQFF
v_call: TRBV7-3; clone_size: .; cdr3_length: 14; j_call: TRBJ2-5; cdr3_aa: CASSLTGTGGPQYF
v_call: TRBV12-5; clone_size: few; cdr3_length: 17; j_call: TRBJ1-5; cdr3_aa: CASGRGEAKNSNQPQHF
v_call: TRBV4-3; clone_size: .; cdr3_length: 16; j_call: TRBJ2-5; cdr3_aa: CASSQDLAGGSKTQYF
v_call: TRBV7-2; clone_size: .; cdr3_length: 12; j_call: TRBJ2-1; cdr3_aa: CASSADRGEQFF
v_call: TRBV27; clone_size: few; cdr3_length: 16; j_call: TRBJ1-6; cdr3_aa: CASSFGRDRGGSPLHF
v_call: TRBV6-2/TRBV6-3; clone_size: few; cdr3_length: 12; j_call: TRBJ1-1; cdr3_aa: CASSYPSTEAFF
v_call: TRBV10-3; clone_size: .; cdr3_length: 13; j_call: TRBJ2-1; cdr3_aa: CAIMTGGGNEQFF
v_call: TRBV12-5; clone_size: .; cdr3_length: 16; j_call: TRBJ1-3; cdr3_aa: CASGFRGFGSGNTIYF
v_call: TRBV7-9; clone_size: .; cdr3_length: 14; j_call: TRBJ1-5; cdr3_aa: CASSLTASNQPQHF
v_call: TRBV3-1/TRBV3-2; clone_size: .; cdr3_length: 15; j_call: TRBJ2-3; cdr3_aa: CASSRLAGAGDTQYF